These 30 T cell receptor beta chains were sequenced from one sample in a study of shared clonotypes between healthy human individuals. Repertoires were generated with immunoSEQ multiplex PCR, while TCRdb's copy carries only in-frame clones and drops some. The repertoire holds approximately 1,500,000 clones, with approximately 98% as singletons. Specimen: naive CD4+ T cells sorted from blood. Subset meaning: CD45RA+ positively selected. All receptors derive from a young man in good health.

The rearrangement uses TRBV5-1 and TRBJ1-2; 7 bases fit TRBD1. This CDR3 region has 16 residues. Trimming at V came to 4 bases and at J to 2 bases, leaving 11 bases not matched to a gene. CDR1 SGHRS and CDR2 YFSETQ come from the germline V gene. The CDR3 is CASSPRTGGFNYGYTF. CDR3 coding DNA: TGCGCCAGCAGCCCAAGGACAGGAGGTTTCAACTATGGCTACACCTTC.

CDR3 amino acids: CASSSSGRLGETQYF. CDR3 DNA sequence: TGTGCCAGCAGCTCCTCGGGGAGGCTTGGAGAGACCCAGTACTTC. V and J are TRBV11-3 and TRBJ2-5, with a tentative D call TRBD2 (6 bases). V was cut by 4 bases and J by 4 bases, with 16 bases left in between. From germline, CDR1 is SGHNT and CDR2 YENEEA. CDR3 length: 15 amino acids. The variable domain in full, with the rest retrieved from reference TRBV11-3 and TRBJ2-5, is EAGVVQSPRYKIIEKKQPVAFWCNPISGHNTLYWYLQNLGQGPELLIRYENEEAVDDSQLPKDRFSAERLKGVDSTLKIQPAELGDSAVYLCASSSSGRLGETQYFGPGTRLLVL.

This clone has a single count. This chain links TRBV7-2 with TRBJ2-3; tentatively, D is TRBD2 (6 bases). The ends were cut back, 10 bases at V and 2 bases at J, with 16 bases in the middle. Germline assignment: CDR1 SGHTA and CDR2 FQGNSA. The CDR3 is made up of 14 amino acids. DNA of the CDR3: TGTGCCACTAGGTGGGCTAGCGACACAGATACGCAGTATTTT. This sequence encodes CATRWASDTDTQYF.

The chain is built from TRBV14 and TRBJ2-1, with 15 nucleotides matching TRBD2. This CDR3 is 16 amino acids long. With 1 base clipped from V and 9 bases from J, the junction kept 4 bases outside the gene matches. The germline gives CDR1 SGHDN, CDR2 FVKESK. The DNA for the CDR3 is TGTGCCAGCAGCCAAGGACGGACTAGCGGGAGGGCTGAGCAGTTCTTC. It translates to CASSQGRTSGRAEQFF. The entire variable domain, with the rest obtained from reference TRBV14 and TRBJ2-1, is as follows: EAGVTQFPSHSVIEKGQTVTLRCDPISGHDNLYWYRRVMGKEIKFLLHFVKESKQDESGMPNNRFLAERTGGTYSTLKVQPAELEDSGVYFCASSQGRTSGRAEQFFGPGTRLTVL.

This CDR3 reads CASRDRSSYEQYF. Written as DNA, the CDR3 is TGTGCCAGCCGGGACAGAAGCTCCTACGAGCAGTACTTC. This chain joins TRBV7-8 and TRBJ2-7, with TRBD1 matching over 7 bases. Germline CDR1 is SGHVS and CDR2 is FQNEAQ. Unmatched junction bases numbered 4, after V lost 8 bases and J lost 0 bases. The CDR3 length is 13 residues.

V usage is TRBV9 and J usage is TRBJ2-2; 7 nucleotides line up with TRBD1. Germline CDR1 reads SGDLS; CDR2 reads YYNGEE. V gave up 0 bases and J gave up 6 bases; unmatched junction bases: 11. This CDR3 is 17 amino acids long. The CDR3 loop reads CASSVAGGLGVPGELFF. The CDR3 bases are TGTGCCAGCAGCGTAGCAGGGGGTTTGGGAGTGCCCGGGGAGCTGTTTTTT. The whole variable domain, remainder taken from reference TRBV9 and TRBJ2-2, is DSGVTQTPKHLITATGQRVTLRCSPRSGDLSVYWYQQSLDQGLQFLIQYYNGEERAKGNILERFSAQQFPDLHSELNLSSLELGDSALYFCASSVAGGLGVPGELFFGEGSRLTVL.

The genes are TRBV9 and TRBJ2-7; D remains unclear. Trimming took off 0 bases at V and 4 bases at J, with 11 bases between the two ends. This CDR3 is built from 14 residues. Germline V gene data show CDR1 as SGDLS and CDR2 as YYNGEE. The CDR3 protein is CASSVVSQSYEQYF. The CDR3 DNA sequence: TGTGCCAGCAGCGTAGTATCCCAGTCTTACGAGCAGTACTTC.

V gene TRBV28 combines with J gene TRBJ1-5; D is undetermined. The CDR3 sequence is 12 residues long. CDR1 is MDHEN, CDR2 SYDVKM, per germline. V was trimmed by 7 bases and J by 6 bases, leaving 10 bases between them. CDR3 in amino acids: CASKEGGQPQHF. DNA of the CDR3: TGTGCCAGCAAGGAGGGTGGTCAGCCCCAGCATTTT.

About this clone itself: This sample includes further DNA sequences coding for the same CDR3. V and J are TRBV7-6 and TRBJ2-2, with TRBD1 matching 7 bases. V lost 5 bases to trimming and J lost 3 bases; unmatched junction nucleotides: 9. Germline-derived CDR1 and CDR2 are SGHVS and FNYEAQ. This CDR3 spans 16 amino acids. CDR3 sequence (DNA): TGTGCCAGCAGCCTTCATAGGGGGCTGGACACCGGGGAGCTGTTTTTT. This gives the protein CASSLHRGLDTGELFF.

The chain recombines TRBV6-6 with TRBJ1-5; D gene unclear. CDR3 length equals 13 residues. The V gene lost 8 bases and the J gene lost 4 bases, with 12 bases spanning the gap. The V gene's germline CDR1 is MNHNY and CDR2 SVGAGI (reference sequence). The CDR3 DNA is TGTGCCAGCCGCGGAAGGGTAAATCAGCCCCAGCATTTT. It translates to CASRGRVNQPQHF.

Concerning this clone itself: In the same sample, other DNA sequences code for this CDR3. V is TRBV4-1 and J is TRBJ2-7, with TRBD1 matching 9 bases. This CDR3 has 15 amino acids. J gave up 3 bases and V 1 base, and 4 bases lay outside the gene matches. CDR1 MGHRA and CDR2 YSYEKL come from the germline V gene. Here the CDR3 DNA reads TGCGCCAGCAGCCAAGTTGGGACAGGGCTCTACGAGCAGTACTTC. Amino acids: CASSQVGTGLYEQYF.

This clone has a single count. The rearrangement links TRBV5-5 to TRBJ2-7, with 9 bases identical to TRBD1. The CDR3 sequence is 16 residues long. CDR1 and CDR2 (germline): SGHKS, YYEKEE (reference sequence). Losses at the gene ends were 1 base for V and 3 bases for J; bases not matched to a gene: 8. CDR3 nucleotide sequence: TGTGCCAGCAGCTTGAGAGGGGACAGGGCAAGCTACGAGCAGTACTTC. Protein sequence: CASSLRGDRASYEQYF.

The chain couples TRBV5-1 to TRBJ1-1; D is uncertain. Trimming pared 2 bases from V and 1 base from J, leaving 9 bases between. This CDR3 has 14 residues. Germline loops: CDR1 SGHRS, CDR2 YFSETQ. The CDR3 reads CASSFLDQNTEAFF. In DNA, the CDR3 is TGCGCCAGCAGCTTTTTGGATCAGAACACTGAAGCTTTCTTT.

The chain employs TRBV7-2 and TRBJ2-1; D gene unclear. Trimming took 0 bases from V and 3 from J, leaving 9 bases between them. Germline V gene data show CDR1 as SGHTA and CDR2 as FQGNSA. The CDR3 is 15 amino acids. This chain's CDR3 is CASSLAIISYNEQFF. CDR3 nucleotides: TGTGCCAGCAGCTTAGCGATAATCAGCTACAATGAGCAGTTCTTC.

The chain combines TRBV4-2 with TRBJ2-3, with 9 nucleotides matching TRBD1. Germline V gene sequence: CDR1 LGHNA, CDR2 YNFKEQ. V dropped 4 bases and J dropped 3; count of bases not matched to a gene: 11. The CDR3 extends over 17 amino acids. As DNA, the CDR3 is TGTGCCAGCAGCCGCCTCCTCGGGACAGGGAAGACAGATACGCAGTATTTT. The encoded protein is CASSRLLGTGKTDTQYF.

This chain uses TRBV6-1 with TRBJ2-7; 7 positions match TRBD1. Germline-derived CDR1 and CDR2 are MNHNS and SASEGT. Losses at the gene ends were 4 bases for V and 5 bases for J; bases not matched to a gene: 5. This CDR3 contains 13 residues. CDR3 coding DNA: TGTGCCAGCAGTGGGACAGGATTTGACGAGCAGTACTTC. Protein sequence: CASSGTGFDEQYF.

The V call is TRBV6-5, the J call TRBJ2-2, with 7 bases that match TRBD1. Losses at the gene ends were 2 bases for V and 5 bases for J; bases not matched to a gene: 5. The CDR3 is 15 residues long. In germline, CDR1 is MNHEY, CDR2 SVGAGI. CDR3 sequence reads: CASSYGDRVTGELFF. The CDR3 region has the DNA TGTGCCAGCAGTTACGGTGACAGGGTTACCGGGGAGCTGTTTTTT.

V is TRBV11-2 and J is TRBJ2-5; D not certain. The V gene's germline CDR1 is SGHAT and CDR2 FQNNGV. This CDR3 has 14 residues. V gave up 4 bases and J gave up 3 bases, with 12 bases separating them. CDR3 DNA: TGTGCCAGCAGCTCCCCAAAAACCAAAGAGACCCAGTACTTC. Amino acid sequence: CASSSPKTKETQYF.

CDR3 DNA sequence: TGTGCCATCAGGCTACCGGGACAGGGAGCAACAGATACGCAGTATTTT. Its translation is CAIRLPGQGATDTQYF. The chain recombines TRBV10-3 with TRBJ2-3; 9 nucleotides align to TRBD1. The CDR3 sequence is 16 residues long. After removal of 6 bases from V and 3 bases from J, the junction contained 10 bases not matched to a gene. Germline V lookup: CDR1 ENHRY, CDR2 SYGVKD.

This clone was seen just once. The J gene is TRBJ2-7, the V gene TRBV4-3; TRBD1 aligns across 8 bases. This CDR3 has 18 amino acids. The germline V gene has CDR1 LGHNA and CDR2 YSLEER. V was pared by 7 bases and J by 4 bases, with 21 bases of the junction left unmatched. The CDR3: CASINKLRGRRLRYEQYF. DNA of the CDR3: TGCGCCAGCATTAACAAACTCAGGGGGCGGCGCCTTCGGTACGAGCAGTACTTC.

As regards this clone: Other nucleotide sequences from this sample produce the same CDR3. The chain carries TRBV9 and TRBJ2-5; D not resolved. Germline CDR1 reads SGDLS; CDR2 reads YYNGEE. CDR3 length equals 13 residues. V shed 1 base and J shed 5 bases, with 9 bases lying between them. This CDR3 is CASSVKPRETQYF. CDR3 DNA sequence: TGTGCCAGCAGCGTAAAGCCGCGGGAGACCCAGTACTTC.

The chain couples TRBV29-1 to TRBJ2-7; D gene ambiguous. This CDR3 has 12 residues. Trimming removed 1 base at V and 3 bases at J, with 7 bases between. CDR1 and CDR2 from the germline V gene are SQVTM and ANQGSEA. The CDR3 is CSVEVRSYEQYF. CDR3 DNA: TGCAGCGTTGAAGTACGCAGCTACGAGCAGTACTTC.

This sequence joins TRBV18 and TRBJ1-1; D is perhaps TRBD1 (5 bases). CDR1 is KGHSH and CDR2 is LQKENI in the germline V gene. There are 13 residues in the CDR3. V lost 0 bases and J 7 bases, leaving 9 bases between the germline ends. The CDR3, as DNA: TGTGCCAGCTCACCACCCCAGGGTGGTGAAGCTTTCTTT. This sequence encodes CASSPPQGGEAFF.

V and J are TRBV5-6 and TRBJ2-7; a weak D match, TRBD1 (6 bases). The CDR3 runs to 14 residues. In germline, CDR1 is SGHDT, CDR2 YYEEEE. V shed 4 bases and J shed 4 bases, with 15 bases lying between them. The CDR3, as DNA: TGTGCCAGCAGCCTTCTTACAGGGAGATACGAGCAGTACTTC. Protein sequence: CASSLLTGRYEQYF. The full variable domain, completed using reference TRBV5-6 and TRBJ2-7, is DAGVTQSPTHLIKTRGQQVTLRCSPKSGHDTVSWYQQALGQGPQFIFQYYEEEERQRGNFPDRFSGHQFPNYSSELNVNALLLGDSALYLCASSLLTGRYEQYFGPGTRLTVT.

This chain links TRBV19 with TRBJ2-3; 9 bases fit TRBD2. This CDR3 contains 17 residues. Per germline, CDR1 LNHDA and CDR2 SQIVND (reference sequence). J gave up 2 bases and V 1 base, and 7 bases lay outside the gene matches. This chain's CDR3 is CASSIGGASGNTDTQYF. The CDR3 DNA reads TGTGCCAGTAGTATAGGTGGGGCTAGCGGGAACACAGATACGCAGTATTTT.

The CDR3 DNA is TGTGCCTGGAAGTTCCTAGCGGGTAACACAGATACGCAGTATTTT. It translates to CAWKFLAGNTDTQYF. V gene TRBV30 combines with J gene TRBJ2-3; 8 bases line up with TRBD2. Germline CDR1 is GTSNPN and CDR2 is SVGIG (reference sequence). V gave up 4 bases and J gave up 2 bases; unmatched junction bases: 8. This CDR3 is 15 amino acids long.

The V gene is TRBV10-3, the J gene TRBJ2-1; 12 nucleotides align to TRBD2. The junction had 6 bases not matched to a gene; V was cut back by 10 bases and J by 5 bases. CDR1 is ENHRY, CDR2 SYGVKD, per germline. The CDR3 runs 14 residues. The CDR3 sequence is CATRTSGINNEQFF. CDR3 DNA: TGTGCCACCAGGACTAGCGGGATAAACAATGAGCAGTTCTTC.

In regard to this clone: The sample carries other DNA sequences with the same CDR3. V gene TRBV28 combines with J gene TRBJ1-4; D unresolved. The CDR3 has 15 residues. CDR1 and CDR2 from the germline V gene are MDHEN and SYDVKM. V lost 1 base and J lost 0, with 6 bases in between. CDR3 amino acids: CASSLLGATNEKLFF. In DNA, the CDR3 is TGTGCCAGCAGTTTATTGGGTGCAACTAATGAAAAACTGTTTTTT.

The chain joins TRBV2 to TRBJ1-5; no reliable D call. The CDR3 is 15 residues long. Germline-derived CDR1 and CDR2 are SNHLY and FYNNEI. The V end lost 1 base, the J end lost 5 bases, and 12 bases lay between the germline ends. CDR3 sequence: CASSEGGGGHQPQHF. CDR3 coding DNA: TGTGCCAGCAGTGAAGGGGGTGGAGGGCATCAGCCCCAGCATTTT. Using reference TRBV2 and TRBJ1-5 for the parts outside the CDR3, the full variable domain is EPEVTQTPSHQVTQMGQEVILRCVPISNHLYFYWYRQILGQKVEFLVSFYNNEISEKSEIFDDQFSVERPDGSNFTLKIRSTKLEDSAMYFCASSEGGGGHQPQHFGDGTRLSIL.

V is TRBV29-1 and J is TRBJ2-2; TRBD1 might be the D (6 bases). The ends were cut back, 7 bases at V and 5 bases at J, with 14 bases in the middle. CDR3 length: 13 residues. In germline, CDR1 is SQVTM, CDR2 ANQGSEA. The CDR3 bases are TGCAGCGGACGGACAGAAGGAACCGGGGAGCTGTTTTTT. It codes for CSGRTEGTGELFF.